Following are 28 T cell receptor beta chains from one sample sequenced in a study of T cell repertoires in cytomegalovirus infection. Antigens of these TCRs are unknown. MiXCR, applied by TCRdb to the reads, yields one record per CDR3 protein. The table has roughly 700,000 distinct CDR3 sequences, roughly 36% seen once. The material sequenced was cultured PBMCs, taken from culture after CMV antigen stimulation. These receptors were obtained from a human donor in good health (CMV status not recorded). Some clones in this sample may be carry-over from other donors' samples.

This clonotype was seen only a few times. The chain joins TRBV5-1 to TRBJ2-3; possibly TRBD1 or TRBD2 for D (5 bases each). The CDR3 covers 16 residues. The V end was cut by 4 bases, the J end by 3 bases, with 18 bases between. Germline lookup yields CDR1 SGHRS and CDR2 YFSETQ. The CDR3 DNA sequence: TGCGCCAGCAGCGCGGACGGGGCAGGTGGAACAGATACGCAGTATTTT. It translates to CASSADGAGGTDTQYF.

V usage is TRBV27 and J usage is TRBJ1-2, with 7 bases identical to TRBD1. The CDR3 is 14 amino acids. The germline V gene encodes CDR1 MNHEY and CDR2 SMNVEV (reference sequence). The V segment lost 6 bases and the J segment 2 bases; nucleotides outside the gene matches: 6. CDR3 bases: TGTGCCAGCAGGCGGACAGGCCCCAACTATGGCTACACCTTC. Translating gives CASRRTGPNYGYTF.

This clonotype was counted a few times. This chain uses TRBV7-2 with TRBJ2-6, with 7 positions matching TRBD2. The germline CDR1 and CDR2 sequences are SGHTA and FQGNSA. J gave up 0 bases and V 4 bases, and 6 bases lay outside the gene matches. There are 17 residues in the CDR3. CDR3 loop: CASSSLAVISGANVLTF. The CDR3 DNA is TGTGCCAGCAGCTCCCTAGCGGTCATCTCTGGGGCCAACGTCCTGACTTTC.

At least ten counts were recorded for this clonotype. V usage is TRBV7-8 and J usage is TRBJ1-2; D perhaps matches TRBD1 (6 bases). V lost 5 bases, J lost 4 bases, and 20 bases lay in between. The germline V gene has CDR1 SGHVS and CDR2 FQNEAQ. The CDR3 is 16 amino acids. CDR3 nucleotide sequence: TGTGCCAGCAGCCCAGAGGGGGGGGCCCTAGGCTATGGCTACACCTTC. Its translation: CASSPEGGALGYGYTF.

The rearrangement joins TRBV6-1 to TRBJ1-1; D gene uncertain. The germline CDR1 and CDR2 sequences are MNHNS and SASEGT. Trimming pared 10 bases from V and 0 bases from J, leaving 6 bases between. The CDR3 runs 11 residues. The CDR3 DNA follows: TGTGCCATCGCACTGAACACTGAAGCTTTCTTT. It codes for CAIALNTEAFF.

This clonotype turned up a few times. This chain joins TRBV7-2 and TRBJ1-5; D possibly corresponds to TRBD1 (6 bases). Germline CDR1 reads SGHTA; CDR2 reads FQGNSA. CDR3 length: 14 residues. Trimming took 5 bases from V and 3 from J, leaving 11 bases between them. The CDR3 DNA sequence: TGTGCCAGCAGCGGGGGGGGCTACAATCAGCCCCAGCATTTT. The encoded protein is CASSGGGYNQPQHF.

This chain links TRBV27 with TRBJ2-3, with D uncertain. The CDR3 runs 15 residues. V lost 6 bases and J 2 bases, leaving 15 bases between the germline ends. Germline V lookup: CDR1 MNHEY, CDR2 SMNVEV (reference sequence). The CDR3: CASSDTGAATDTQYF. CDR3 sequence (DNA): TGTGCCAGCAGCGACACGGGCGCCGCCACAGATACGCAGTATTTT.

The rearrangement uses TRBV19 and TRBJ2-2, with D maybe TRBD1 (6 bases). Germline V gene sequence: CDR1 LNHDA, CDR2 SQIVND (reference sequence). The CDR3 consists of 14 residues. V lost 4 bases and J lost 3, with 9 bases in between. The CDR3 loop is CASSKQGYTGELFF. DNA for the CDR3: TGTGCCAGTAGTAAACAGGGTTACACCGGGGAGCTGTTTTTT.

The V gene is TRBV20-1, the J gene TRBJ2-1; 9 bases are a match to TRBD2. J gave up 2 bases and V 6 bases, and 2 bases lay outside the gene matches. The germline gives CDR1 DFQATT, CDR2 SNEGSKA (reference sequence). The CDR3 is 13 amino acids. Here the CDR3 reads CSASSGAYNEQFF. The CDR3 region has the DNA TGCAGTGCATCTAGCGGGGCCTACAATGAGCAGTTCTTC.

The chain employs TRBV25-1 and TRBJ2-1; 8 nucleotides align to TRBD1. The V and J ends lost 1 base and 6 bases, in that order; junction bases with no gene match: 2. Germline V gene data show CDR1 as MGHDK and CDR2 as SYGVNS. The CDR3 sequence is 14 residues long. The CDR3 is CASSEWTGSNEQFF. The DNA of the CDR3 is TGTGCCAGCAGTGAATGGACAGGGAGCAATGAGCAGTTCTTC.

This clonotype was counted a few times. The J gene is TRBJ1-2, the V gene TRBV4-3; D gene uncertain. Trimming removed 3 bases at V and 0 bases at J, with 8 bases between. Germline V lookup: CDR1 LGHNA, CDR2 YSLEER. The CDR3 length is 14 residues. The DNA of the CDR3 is TGCGCCAGCAGCCACATCACAGCTAACTATGGCTACACCTTC. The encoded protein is CASSHITANYGYTF.

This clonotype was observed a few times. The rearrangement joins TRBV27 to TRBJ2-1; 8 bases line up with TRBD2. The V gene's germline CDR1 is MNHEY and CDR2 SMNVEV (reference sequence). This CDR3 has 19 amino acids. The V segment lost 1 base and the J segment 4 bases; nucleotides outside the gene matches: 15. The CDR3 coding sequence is TGTGCCAGCAGTTTATATGGCCCCACCACTAGCGGTTATTACAATGAGCAGTTCTTC. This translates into CASSLYGPTTSGYYNEQFF.

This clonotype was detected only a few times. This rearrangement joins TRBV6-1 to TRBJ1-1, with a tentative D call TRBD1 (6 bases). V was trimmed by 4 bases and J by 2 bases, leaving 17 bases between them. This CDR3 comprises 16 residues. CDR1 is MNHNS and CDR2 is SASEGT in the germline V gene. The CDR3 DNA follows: TGTGCCAGCAGTGTGGGACCCCTGGGGGCAAACACTGAAGCTTTCTTT. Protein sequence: CASSVGPLGANTEAFF.

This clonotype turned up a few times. Here the CDR3 DNA reads TGTGCCAGCAGTTTAATTGACAGATTCTACGAGCAGTACTTC. Residues: CASSLIDRFYEQYF. The chain is built from TRBV27 and TRBJ2-7; TRBD1 might be the D (5 bases). Trimming pared 2 bases from V and 3 bases from J, leaving 11 bases between. Looked up from germline, CDR1 is MNHEY and CDR2 is SMNVEV (reference sequence). The CDR3 has 14 residues.

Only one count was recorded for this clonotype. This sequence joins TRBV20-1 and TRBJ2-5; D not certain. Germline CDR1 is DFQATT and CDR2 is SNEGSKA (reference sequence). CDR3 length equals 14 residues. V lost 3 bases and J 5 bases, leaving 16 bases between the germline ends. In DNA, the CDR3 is TGCAGTGCTAGTCGCCCCACGCAGGAGGAGACCCAGTACTTC. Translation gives CSASRPTQEETQYF.

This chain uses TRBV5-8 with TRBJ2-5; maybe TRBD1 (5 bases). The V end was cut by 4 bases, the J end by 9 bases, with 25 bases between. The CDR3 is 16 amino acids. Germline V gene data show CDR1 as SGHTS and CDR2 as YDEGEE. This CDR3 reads CASSPVIDSPLSAQYF. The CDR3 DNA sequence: TGTGCCAGCAGCCCCGTGATTGACAGCCCGTTAAGTGCCCAGTACTTC.

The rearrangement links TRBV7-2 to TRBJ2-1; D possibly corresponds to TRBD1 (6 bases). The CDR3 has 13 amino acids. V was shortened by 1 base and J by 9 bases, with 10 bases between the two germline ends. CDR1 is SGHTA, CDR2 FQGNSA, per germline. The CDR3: CASSLDRVREQFF. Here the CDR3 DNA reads TGTGCCAGCAGCTTAGACAGGGTGCGTGAGCAGTTCTTC.

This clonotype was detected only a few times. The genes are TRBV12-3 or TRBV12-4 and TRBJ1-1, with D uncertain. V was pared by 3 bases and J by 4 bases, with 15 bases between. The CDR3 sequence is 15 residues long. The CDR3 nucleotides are TGTGCCAGCAGTTTCTCAAGGACGGTCGGCACTGAAGCTTTCTTT. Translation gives CASSFSRTVGTEAFF.

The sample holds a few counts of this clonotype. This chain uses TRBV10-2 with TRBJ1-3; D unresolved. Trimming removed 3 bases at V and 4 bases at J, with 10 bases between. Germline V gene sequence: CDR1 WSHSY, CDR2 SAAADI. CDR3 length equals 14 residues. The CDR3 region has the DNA TGCGCCAGCAGTGACGGGAGAAAGGGAAACACCATATATTTT. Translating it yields CASSDGRKGNTIYF.

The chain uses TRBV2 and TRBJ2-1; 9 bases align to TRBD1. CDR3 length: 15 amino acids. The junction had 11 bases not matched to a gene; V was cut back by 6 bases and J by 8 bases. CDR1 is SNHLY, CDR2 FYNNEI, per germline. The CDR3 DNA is TGTGCCAGCAGATCCGGGACAGGGCCCAGCGATGAGCAGTTCTTC. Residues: CASRSGTGPSDEQFF. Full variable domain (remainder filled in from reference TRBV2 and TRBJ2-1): EPEVTQTPSHQVTQMGQEVILRCVPISNHLYFYWYRQILGQKVEFLVSFYNNEISEKSEIFDDQFSVERPDGSNFTLKIRSTKLEDSAMYFCASRSGTGPSDEQFFGPGTRLTVL.

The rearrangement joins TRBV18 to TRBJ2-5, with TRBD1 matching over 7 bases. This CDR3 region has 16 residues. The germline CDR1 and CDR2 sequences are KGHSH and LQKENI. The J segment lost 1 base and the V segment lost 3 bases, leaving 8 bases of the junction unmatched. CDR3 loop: CASSPRVGQTQETQYF. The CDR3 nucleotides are TGTGCCAGCTCACCGAGGGTGGGACAGACCCAAGAGACCCAGTACTTC.

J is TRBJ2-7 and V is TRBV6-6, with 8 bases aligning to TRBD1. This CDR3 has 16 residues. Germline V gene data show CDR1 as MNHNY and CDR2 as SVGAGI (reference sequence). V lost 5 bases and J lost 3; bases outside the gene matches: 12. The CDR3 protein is CASSDFLGQESYEQYF. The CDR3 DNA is TGTGCCAGCAGTGATTTCTTGGGACAGGAGAGCTACGAGCAGTACTTC.

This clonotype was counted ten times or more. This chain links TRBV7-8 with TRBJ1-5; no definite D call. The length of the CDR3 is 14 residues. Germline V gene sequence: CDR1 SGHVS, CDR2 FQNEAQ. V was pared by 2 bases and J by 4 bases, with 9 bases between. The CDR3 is CASSLRVTNQPQHF. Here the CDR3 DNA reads TGTGCCAGCAGCTTAAGGGTGACAAATCAGCCCCAGCATTTT.

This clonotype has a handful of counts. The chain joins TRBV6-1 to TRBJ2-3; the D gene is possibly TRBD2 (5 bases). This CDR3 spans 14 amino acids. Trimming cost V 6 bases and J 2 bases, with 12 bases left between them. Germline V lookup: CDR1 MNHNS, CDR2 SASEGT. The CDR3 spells CASRLRGYTDTQYF. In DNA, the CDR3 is TGTGCCAGCAGATTAAGAGGGTACACAGATACGCAGTATTTT.

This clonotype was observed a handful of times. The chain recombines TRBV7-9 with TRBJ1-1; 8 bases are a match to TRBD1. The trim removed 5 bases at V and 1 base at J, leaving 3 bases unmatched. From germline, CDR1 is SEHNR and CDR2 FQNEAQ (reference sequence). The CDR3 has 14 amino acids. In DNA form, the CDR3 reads TGTGCCAGCAGCGAAACAGGGGGGAACACTGAAGCTTTCTTT. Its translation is CASSETGGNTEAFF.

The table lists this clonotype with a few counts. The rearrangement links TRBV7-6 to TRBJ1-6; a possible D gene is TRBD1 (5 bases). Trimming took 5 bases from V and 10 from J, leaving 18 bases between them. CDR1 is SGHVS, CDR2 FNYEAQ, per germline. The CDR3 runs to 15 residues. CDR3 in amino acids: CASSRKGPEESPLHF. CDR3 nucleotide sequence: TGTGCCAGCAGCCGAAAGGGACCCGAGGAATCACCCCTCCACTTT.

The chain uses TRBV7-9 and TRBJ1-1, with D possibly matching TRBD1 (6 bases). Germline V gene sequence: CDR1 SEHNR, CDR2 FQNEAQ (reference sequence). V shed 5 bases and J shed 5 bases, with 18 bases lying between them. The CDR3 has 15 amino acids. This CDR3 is CASSIKTGSGTEAFF. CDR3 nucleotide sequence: TGTGCCAGCAGCATTAAGACAGGCAGTGGAACTGAAGCTTTCTTT.

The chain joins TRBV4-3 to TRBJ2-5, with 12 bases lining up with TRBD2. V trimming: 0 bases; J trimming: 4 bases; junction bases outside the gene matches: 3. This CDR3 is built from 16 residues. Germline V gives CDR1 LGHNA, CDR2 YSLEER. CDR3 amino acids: CASSQELLAGGETQYF. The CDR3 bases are TGCGCCAGCAGCCAAGAGCTACTAGCGGGAGGAGAGACCCAGTACTTC.